Listed here are 3 T cell receptor beta chains from one sample, sequenced in a study of breast tumors, draining lymph nodes, adjacent tissues. Samples came from axillary lymph nodes draining the breast cancer. TCRdb independently ran MiXCR on the multiplex PCR reads; one entry per CDR3 protein. The table has about 130,000 distinct CDR3 sequences, 15% to 20% seen once. Sequencing was performed on axillary lymph node tissue. The receptors shown here come from a female donor with breast cancer. Some clones in this sample may be carry-over from other donors' samples.

This clonotype was observed a single time. The chain carries TRBV28 and TRBJ2-3; D remains unclear. The CDR3 contains 13 residues. V was trimmed by 2 bases and J by 6 bases, leaving 9 bases between them. CDR1 is MDHEN and CDR2 is SYDVKM in the germline V gene. CDR3 amino acids: CASSLPPPDTQYF. The CDR3 DNA reads as TGTGCCAGCAGTTTACCCCCCCCCGATACGCAGTATTTT.

This clonotype was counted at least ten times. The V call is TRBV5-1, the J call TRBJ1-3, with D unresolved. V was cut by 0 bases and J by 4 bases, with 8 bases left in between. There are 14 residues in the CDR3. The germline V gene encodes CDR1 SGHRS and CDR2 YFSETQ. This CDR3 reads CASSLGQKGNTIYF. The CDR3 DNA follows: TGCGCCAGCAGCTTGGGGCAGAAGGGAAACACCATATATTTT.

This clonotype showed up many times. The chain employs TRBV20-1 and TRBJ2-3, with D maybe TRBD1 (5 bases). Trimming took off 3 bases at V and 2 bases at J, with 15 bases between the two ends. Germline CDR1 reads DFQATT; CDR2 reads SNEGSKA (reference sequence). The CDR3 covers 15 residues. CDR3 residues: CSASAARTITDTQYF. The CDR3 DNA reads TGCAGTGCTAGTGCCGCCAGGACAATCACAGATACGCAGTATTTT.